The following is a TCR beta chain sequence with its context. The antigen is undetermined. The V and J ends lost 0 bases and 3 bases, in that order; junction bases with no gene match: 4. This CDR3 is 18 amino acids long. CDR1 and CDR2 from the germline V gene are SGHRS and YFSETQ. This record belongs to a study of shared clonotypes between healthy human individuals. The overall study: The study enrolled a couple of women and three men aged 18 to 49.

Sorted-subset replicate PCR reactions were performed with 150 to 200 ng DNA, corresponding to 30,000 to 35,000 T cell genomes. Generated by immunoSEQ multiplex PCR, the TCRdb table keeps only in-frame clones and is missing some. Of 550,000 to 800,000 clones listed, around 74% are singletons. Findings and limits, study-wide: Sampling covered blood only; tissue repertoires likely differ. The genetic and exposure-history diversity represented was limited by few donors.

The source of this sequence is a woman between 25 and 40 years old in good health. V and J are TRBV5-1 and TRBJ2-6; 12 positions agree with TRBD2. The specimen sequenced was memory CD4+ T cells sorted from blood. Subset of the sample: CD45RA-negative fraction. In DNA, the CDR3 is TGCGCCAGCAGCTTGGGACTAGCGGGAGCTTTTGGGGCCAACGTCCTGACTTTC. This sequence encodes CASSLGLAGAFGANVLTF.